This entry is about one T cell receptor beta chain. Sequencing used immunoSEQ multiplex PCR; TCRdb keeps in-frame clones, though not all of them. The sample carries about 150,000 clones, around 86% recorded once. The sample comes from a study of blood T cell repertoires in COVID-19. On the study more broadly: The United States, Italy and Spain supplied acute and convalescent COVID-19 samples.

V shed 1 base and J 4 bases; nucleotides not matched to a gene: 5. This CDR3 region has 15 residues. CDR1 and CDR2 (germline): LNHDA, SQIVND (reference sequence). The clonotype was recovered from a man in his fifties or sixties with COVID-19, enrolled during active disease. What was sequenced was peripheral blood. The chain joins TRBV19 to TRBJ1-1; TRBD1 matches at 8 bases. CDR3 sequence: CASSIVPRGLTEAFF. The DNA for the CDR3 is TGTGCCAGTAGTATAGTGCCCAGGGGGCTCACTGAAGCTTTCTTT. Combining the CDR3 with reference TRBV19 and TRBJ1-1 gives the whole variable domain DGGITQSPKYLFRKEGQNVTLSCEQNLNHDAMYWYRQDPGQGLRLIYYSQIVNDFQKGDIAEGYSVSREKKESFPLTVTSAQKNPTAFYLCASSIVPRGLTEAFFGQGTRLTVV.